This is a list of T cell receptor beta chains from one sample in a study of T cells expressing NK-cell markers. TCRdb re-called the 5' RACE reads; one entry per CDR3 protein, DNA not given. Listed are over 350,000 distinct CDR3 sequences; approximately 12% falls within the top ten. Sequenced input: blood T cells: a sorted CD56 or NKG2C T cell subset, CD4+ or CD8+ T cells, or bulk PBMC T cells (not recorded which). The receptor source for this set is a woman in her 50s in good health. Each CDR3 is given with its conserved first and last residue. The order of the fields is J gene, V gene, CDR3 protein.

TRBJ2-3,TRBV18,CASSPPDSTSTDTQYF
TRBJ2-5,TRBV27,CASSLAGNQETQYF
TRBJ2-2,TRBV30,CAWWGTFGELFF
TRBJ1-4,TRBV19,CASSRQGLNEKLFF
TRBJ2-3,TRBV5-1,CASSLRAGGSGTDTQYF
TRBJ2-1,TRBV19,CASSIGTGGEQFF
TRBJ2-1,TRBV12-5,CASGPERKQRQFF
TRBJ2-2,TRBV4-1,CASSQLAGVSHGAGELFF
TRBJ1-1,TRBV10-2,CASSETGNTEAFF
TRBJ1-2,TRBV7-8,CASSPSAGSGYGYTF
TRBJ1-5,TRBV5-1,CASSLYPLTGGLNQPQHF
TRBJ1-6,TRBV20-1,CSARAGGNNSPLHF
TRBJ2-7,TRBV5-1,CASSFGPSGDPLYEQYF
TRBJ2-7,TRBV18,CASSPIGTGVPYEQYF
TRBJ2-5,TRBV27,CASSSWDTYQETQYF
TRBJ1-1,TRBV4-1,CASSQDRPTGGRSAFF
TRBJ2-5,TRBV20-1,CSARGIGAVLRGEETQYF
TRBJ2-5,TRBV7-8,CASGRIQETQYF
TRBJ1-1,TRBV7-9,CASSSRVRQGNTEAFF
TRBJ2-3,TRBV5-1,CASSLEGTQGDTQYF
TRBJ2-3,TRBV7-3,CASSLRNGDTQYF
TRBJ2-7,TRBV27,CASSRLAGQANIPYEQYF
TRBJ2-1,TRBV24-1,CATSVLIGSHQSPYNEQFF
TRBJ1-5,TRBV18,CASSPGTGGQQPQHF
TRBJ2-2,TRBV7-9,CASSLIGRPNTGELFF
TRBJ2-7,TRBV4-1,CASSQPTSGRSHEQYF
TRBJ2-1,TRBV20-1,CSAREGLVPRVNNEQFF
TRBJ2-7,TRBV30,CAWSFGQITVGDEQYF
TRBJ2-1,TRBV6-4,CASSEAGGFGEQFF
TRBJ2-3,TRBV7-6,CASSLARGSGPQDTQYF
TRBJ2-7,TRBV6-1,CASSEGYEMSYEQYF
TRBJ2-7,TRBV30,CAWNGQNLGSYEQYF
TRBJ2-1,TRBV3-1,CASSQDPGEQFF
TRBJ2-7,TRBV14,CASSQKAPGLASYEQYF
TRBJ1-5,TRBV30,CAWSVGLTQPQHF
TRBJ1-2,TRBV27,CASSLRGSSNYGYTF
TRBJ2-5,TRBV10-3,CAIGGTVETQYF